The 14 T cell receptor beta chains below all came from one sample that was sequenced in a study of stem cell transplantation in POMP-related autoinflammatory disease. TCRdb's table, derived via immunoSEQ multiplex PCR, lists solely in-frame clones and lacks some. The sample lists more than 25,000 clones, 88% occurring once. Sequencing used CD4+ T cells from PBMCs, obtained before stem cell transplantation. These receptors all come from a human donor with POMP-related autoinflammation and immune dysregulation (PRAID).

The chain joins TRBV6-1 to TRBJ2-5; possible D gene TRBD1, 5 bases. This CDR3 contains 14 residues. V lost 5 bases and J lost 1, with 11 bases in between. The V gene's germline CDR1 is MNHNS and CDR2 SASEGT. CDR3 nucleotide sequence: TGTGCCAGCAGTCCACAGGCGACCCAAGAGACCCAGTACTTC. Amino acid sequence: CASSPQATQETQYF.

The V and J genes are TRBV29-1 and TRBJ1-1; no clear D. V was clipped by 4 bases and J by 1 base, with 13 bases between them. CDR3 length: 14 amino acids. Germline CDR1 is SQVTM and CDR2 is ANQGSEA. CDR3 in DNA: TGCAGCGTTGTGCTCAGGTTATCGAACACTGAAGCTTTCTTT. This sequence encodes CSVVLRLSNTEAFF.

This chain joins TRBV6-4 and TRBJ2-3; 7 bases line up with TRBD1. V lost 4 bases, J lost 1 base, and 5 bases stayed unmatched. Germline-derived CDR1 and CDR2 are MRHNA and SNTAGT. CDR3 length: 15 amino acids. CDR3 sequence reads: CASSATGWGTDTQYF. The CDR3 nucleotides are TGTGCCAGCAGTGCGACAGGGTGGGGCACAGATACGCAGTATTTT.

The CDR3 nucleotides are TGTGCCATCAGCCAGGCAACACCTTACACCGGGGAGCTGTTTTTT. This codes for CAISQATPYTGELFF. This sequence joins TRBV10-3 and TRBJ2-2, with unresolved D. Germline V gene data show CDR1 as ENHRY and CDR2 as SYGVKD. This CDR3 comprises 15 residues. Trimming took 6 bases from V and 3 from J, leaving 14 bases between them.

The chain uses TRBV7-3 and TRBJ2-5; 11 positions match TRBD2. The V segment lost 0 bases and the J segment 5 bases; nucleotides outside the gene matches: 5. In germline, CDR1 is SGHTA, CDR2 FQGTGA. The CDR3 totals 16 residues. The CDR3 DNA is TGTGCCAGCAGCTTAACTGGTAGCGGGGGGGCCGAGACCCAGTACTTC. This translates into CASSLTGSGGAETQYF.

V usage is TRBV7-9 and J usage is TRBJ2-7; D is undetermined. The germline V gene has CDR1 SEHNR and CDR2 FQNEAQ (reference sequence). The CDR3 contains 13 residues. The germline V and J ends were trimmed by 3 bases and 5 bases, with 11 bases remaining between them. CDR3 residues: CASSLGLWDEQYF. The CDR3 nucleotides read TGTGCCAGCAGCTTGGGCTTGTGGGACGAGCAGTACTTC.

This clone appeared a single time. The chain combines TRBV7-3 with TRBJ2-3, with 8 bases matching TRBD2. Germline V CDR1 and CDR2: SGHTA, FQGTGA. The CDR3 contains 18 residues. The V and J ends lost 2 bases and 2 bases, in that order; junction bases with no gene match: 12. In DNA form, the CDR3 reads TGTGCCAGCAGCTTACCGGGCAGTGCGGGGGGCCTCACAGATACGCAGTATTTT. Its translation is CASSLPGSAGGLTDTQYF.

V and J are TRBV11-3 and TRBJ2-7; 10 bases align to TRBD2. The CDR3 consists of 17 residues. CDR1 is SGHNT, CDR2 YENEEA, per germline. V was pared by 1 base and J by 7 bases, with 13 bases of the junction left unmatched. The CDR3 DNA reads as TGTGCCAGCAGCTTAGGCGGTAGCGGGAGGAACACGGGGGAGCAGTACTTC. Protein: CASSLGGSGRNTGEQYF.

This chain uses TRBV7-9 with TRBJ2-7, with TRBD1 matching over 12 bases. V dropped 5 bases and J dropped 5; count of bases not matched to a gene: 10. The CDR3 consists of 16 residues. CDR1 and CDR2 from the germline V gene are SEHNR and FQNEAQ (reference sequence). In DNA form, the CDR3 reads TGTGCCAGCAGCCCCCGAGGGGACAGGGGGCTGAACGAGCAGTACTTC. Translating it yields CASSPRGDRGLNEQYF.

V and J are TRBV2 and TRBJ2-5; 8 bases are a match to TRBD1. CDR1 SNHLY and CDR2 FYNNEI come from the germline V gene. After removal of 6 bases from V and 4 bases from J, the junction contained 7 bases not matched to a gene. This CDR3 is 14 amino acids long. Here the CDR3 DNA reads TGTGCCAGCAGCCTTCGACAGGGGCGAGAGACCCAGTACTTC. Translating it yields CASSLRQGRETQYF.

The V and J genes are TRBV19 and TRBJ1-2; TRBD1 agrees at 7 bases. V lost 3 bases, J lost 2 bases, and 6 bases stayed unmatched. Germline V gene data show CDR1 as LNHDA and CDR2 as SQIVND (reference sequence). The CDR3 sequence is 15 residues long. The CDR3: CASSIREGANYGYTF. DNA of the CDR3: TGTGCCAGTAGTATCCGCGAGGGGGCCAACTATGGCTACACCTTC.

This clone has only a few counts. The chain combines TRBV7-3 with TRBJ2-1; D ambiguous. The CDR3 totals 15 residues. The germline V gene has CDR1 SGHTA and CDR2 FQGTGA. The V gene lost 1 base and the J gene lost 2 bases, with 9 bases spanning the gap. The CDR3 spells CASSLIGGTYNEQFF. CDR3 coding DNA: TGTGCCAGCAGCTTAATCGGTGGGACCTACAATGAGCAGTTCTTC.

CDR3 DNA: TGTGCCAGTAGTATAGGGGGGAACACTGAAGCTTTCTTT. Translated: CASSIGGNTEAFF. The gene calls are TRBV19 and TRBJ1-1; D unclear. In germline, CDR1 is LNHDA, CDR2 SQIVND (reference sequence). The ends were cut back, 1 base at V and 1 base at J, with 4 bases in the middle. The CDR3 is 13 residues long.

The chain uses TRBV7-2 and TRBJ2-5; a weak D match, TRBD1 (6 bases). The CDR3 covers 13 residues. V was clipped by 5 bases and J by 4 bases, with 11 bases between them. CDR1 and CDR2 from the germline V gene are SGHTA and FQGNSA. In DNA form, the CDR3 reads TGTGCCAGCAGCGGCCAGGGGCGAGAGACCCAGTACTTC. Its protein is CASSGQGRETQYF.